This entry features one TCR beta chain sequence. Libraries were prepared by immunoSEQ multiplex PCR; TCRdb keeps only in-frame clonotypes and omits some of them. The table lists some 80,000 clones, nearly 95% of them singletons. This CDR3 has 13 residues. Between the trimmed V and J ends, which lost 4 bases and 10 bases, there was a span of 13 bases. In germline, CDR1 is LNHDA, CDR2 SQIVND (reference sequence). This entry is derived from a study of T cell changes during pregnancy in multiple sclerosis. Specimen: peripheral blood, collected in the second trimester of pregnancy. The receptor comes from a female donor with multiple sclerosis, enrolled in a pregnancy study. This chain uses TRBV19 with TRBJ1-4, with D maybe TRBD1 (6 bases). The CDR3 sequence: CASSTSGDGKLFF. The CDR3 coding sequence is TGTGCCAGTAGTACCTCAGGGGACGGAAAACTGTTTTTT.